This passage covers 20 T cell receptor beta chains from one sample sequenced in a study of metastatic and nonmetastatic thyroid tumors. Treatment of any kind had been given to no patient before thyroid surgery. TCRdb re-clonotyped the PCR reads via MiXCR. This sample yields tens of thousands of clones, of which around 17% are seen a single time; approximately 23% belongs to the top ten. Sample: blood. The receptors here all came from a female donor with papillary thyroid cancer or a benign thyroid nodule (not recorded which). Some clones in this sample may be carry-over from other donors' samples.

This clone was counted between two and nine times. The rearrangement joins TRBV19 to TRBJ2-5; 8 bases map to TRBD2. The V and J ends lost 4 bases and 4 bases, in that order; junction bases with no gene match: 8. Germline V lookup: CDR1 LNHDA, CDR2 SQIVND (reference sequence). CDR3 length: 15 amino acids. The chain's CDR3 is CASSNRGLASETQYF. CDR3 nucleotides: TGTGCCAGTAGTAATCGAGGACTAGCTTCAGAGACCCAGTACTTC.

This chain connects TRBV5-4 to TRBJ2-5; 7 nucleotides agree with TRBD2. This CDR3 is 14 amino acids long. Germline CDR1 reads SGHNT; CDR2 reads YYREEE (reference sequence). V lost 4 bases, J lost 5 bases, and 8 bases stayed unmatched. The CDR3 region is CASSPGLCAETQYF. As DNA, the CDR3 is TGTGCCAGCAGCCCGGGACTATGTGCGGAGACCCAGTACTTC.

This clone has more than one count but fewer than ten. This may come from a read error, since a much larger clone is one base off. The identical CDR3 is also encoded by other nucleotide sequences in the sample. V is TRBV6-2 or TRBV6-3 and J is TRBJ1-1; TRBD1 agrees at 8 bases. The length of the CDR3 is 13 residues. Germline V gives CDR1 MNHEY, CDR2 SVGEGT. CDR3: CASNFQGATEAFF. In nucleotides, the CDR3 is TGTGCCAGCAATTTTCAGGGGGCGACTGAAGCCTTCTTT.

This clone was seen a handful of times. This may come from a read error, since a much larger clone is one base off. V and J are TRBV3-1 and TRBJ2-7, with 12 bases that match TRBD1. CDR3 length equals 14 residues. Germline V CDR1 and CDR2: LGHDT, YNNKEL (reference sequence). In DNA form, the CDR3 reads TGTGCCAGCAAATCCGGGACAGGGGGCGCCGAGCAGTGCTTC. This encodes CASKSGTGGAEQCF.

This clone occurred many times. DNA of the CDR3: TGCGCCAGCAGCTCTGGACAGGGCGCTAACTATGGCTACACCTTC. This sequence encodes CASSSGQGANYGYTF. This chain uses TRBV5-1 with TRBJ1-2, with 8 bases matching TRBD1. Losses at the gene ends were 3 bases for V and 0 bases for J; bases not matched to a gene: 4. Germline CDR1 reads SGHRS; CDR2 reads YFSETQ. This CDR3 region has 15 residues.

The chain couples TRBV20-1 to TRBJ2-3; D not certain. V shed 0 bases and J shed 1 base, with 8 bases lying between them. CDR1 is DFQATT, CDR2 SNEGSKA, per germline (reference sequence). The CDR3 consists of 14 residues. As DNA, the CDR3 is TGCAGTGCTAGAGATTTCTGGGGCACAGATACGCAGTATTTT. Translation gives CSARDFWGTDTQYF.

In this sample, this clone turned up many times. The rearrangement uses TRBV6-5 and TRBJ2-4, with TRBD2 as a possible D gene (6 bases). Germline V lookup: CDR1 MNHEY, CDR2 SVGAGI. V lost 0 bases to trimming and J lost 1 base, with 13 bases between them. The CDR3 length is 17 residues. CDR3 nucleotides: TGTGCCAGCAGTTACTCGGGCGGGGCGGGGGCCAAAAACATTCAGTACTTC. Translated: CASSYSGGAGAKNIQYF.

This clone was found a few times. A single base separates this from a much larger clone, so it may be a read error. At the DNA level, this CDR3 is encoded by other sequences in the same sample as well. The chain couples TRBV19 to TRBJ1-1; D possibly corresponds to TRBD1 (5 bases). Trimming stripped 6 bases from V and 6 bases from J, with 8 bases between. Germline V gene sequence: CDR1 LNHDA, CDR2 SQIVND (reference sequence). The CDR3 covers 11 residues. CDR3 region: CASRQGSEAFF. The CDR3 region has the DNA TGTGCCAGTAGGCAGGGCTCTGAAGCTTTCTTT.

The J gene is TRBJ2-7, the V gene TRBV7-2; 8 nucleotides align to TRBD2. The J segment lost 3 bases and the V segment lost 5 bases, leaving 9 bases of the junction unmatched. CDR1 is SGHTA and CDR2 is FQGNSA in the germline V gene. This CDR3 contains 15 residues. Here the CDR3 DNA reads TGTGCCAGCAGCACCTGTTCGGGGGGGGGCTACGAGCAGTACTTC. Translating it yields CASSTCSGGGYEQYF.

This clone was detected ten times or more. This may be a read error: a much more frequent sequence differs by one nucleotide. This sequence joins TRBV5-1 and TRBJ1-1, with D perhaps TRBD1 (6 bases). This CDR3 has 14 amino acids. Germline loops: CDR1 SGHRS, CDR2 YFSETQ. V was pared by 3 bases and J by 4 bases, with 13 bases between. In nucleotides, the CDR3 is TGCGCCAGCAGCTCGAGTGGAGGGGGCACTGAAGCTTTCTTT. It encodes CASSSSGGGTEAFF.

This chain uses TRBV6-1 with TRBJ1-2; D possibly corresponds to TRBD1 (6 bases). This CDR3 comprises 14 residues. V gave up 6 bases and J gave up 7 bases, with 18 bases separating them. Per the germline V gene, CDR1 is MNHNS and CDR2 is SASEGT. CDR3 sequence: CASSSEGGACGYTF. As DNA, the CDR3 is TGTGCCAGCAGCTCCGAGGGGGGCGCGTGTGGCTACACCTTC.

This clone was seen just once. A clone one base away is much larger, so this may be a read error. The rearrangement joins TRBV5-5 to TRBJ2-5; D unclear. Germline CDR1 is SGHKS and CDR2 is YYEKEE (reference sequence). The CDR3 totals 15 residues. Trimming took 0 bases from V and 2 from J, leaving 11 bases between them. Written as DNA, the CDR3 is TGTGCCAGCAGCTTGGAGTGTAGTAATCAAGAGACCCAGTACTTC. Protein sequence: CASSLECSNQETQYF.

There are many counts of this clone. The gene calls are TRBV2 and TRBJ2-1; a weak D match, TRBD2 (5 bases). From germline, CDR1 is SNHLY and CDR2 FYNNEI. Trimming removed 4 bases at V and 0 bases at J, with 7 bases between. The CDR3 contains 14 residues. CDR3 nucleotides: TGTGCCAGCAGTGCTAGCCTCTCCTACAATGAGCAGTTCTTC. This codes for CASSASLSYNEQFF. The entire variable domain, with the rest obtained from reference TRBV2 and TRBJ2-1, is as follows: EPEVTQTPSHQVTQMGQEVILRCVPISNHLYFYWYRQILGQKVEFLVSFYNNEISEKSEIFDDQFSVERPDGSNFTLKIRSTKLEDSAMYFCASSASLSYNEQFFGPGTRLTVL.

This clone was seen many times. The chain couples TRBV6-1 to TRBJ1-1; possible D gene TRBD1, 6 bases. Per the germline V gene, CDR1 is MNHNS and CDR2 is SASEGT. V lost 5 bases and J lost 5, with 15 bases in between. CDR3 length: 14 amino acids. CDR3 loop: CASSSLTGYTEAFF. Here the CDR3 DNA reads TGTGCCAGCAGTTCTCTGACAGGATATACTGAAGCTTTCTTT.

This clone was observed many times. CDR3 DNA sequence: TGCGCCAGCAGCTTGGGGCAGGGATCTTTCTCCTACGAGCAGTACTTC. Amino acid sequence: CASSLGQGSFSYEQYF. The chain links TRBV5-1 to TRBJ2-7, with a weak D call TRBD1 (5 bases). V shed 0 bases and J shed 0 bases, with 13 bases lying between them. CDR3 length equals 16 residues. Germline CDR1 reads SGHRS; CDR2 reads YFSETQ.

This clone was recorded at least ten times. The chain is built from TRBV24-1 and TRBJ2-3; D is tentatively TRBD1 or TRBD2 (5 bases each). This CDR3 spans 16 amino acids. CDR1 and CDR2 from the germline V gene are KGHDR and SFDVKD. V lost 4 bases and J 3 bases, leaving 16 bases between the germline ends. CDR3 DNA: TGTGCCACCAGTGACTCCGCTGAGGGGTGGACAGATACGCAGTATTTT. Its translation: CATSDSAEGWTDTQYF.

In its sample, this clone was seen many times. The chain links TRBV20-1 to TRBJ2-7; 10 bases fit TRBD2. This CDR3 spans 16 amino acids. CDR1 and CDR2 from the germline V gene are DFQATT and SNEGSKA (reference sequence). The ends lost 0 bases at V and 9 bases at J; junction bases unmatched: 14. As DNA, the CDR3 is TGCAGTGCTAGAGATTCTCCTGGGGCTAGCGGGAGAGTGCAGTACTTC. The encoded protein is CSARDSPGASGRVQYF.

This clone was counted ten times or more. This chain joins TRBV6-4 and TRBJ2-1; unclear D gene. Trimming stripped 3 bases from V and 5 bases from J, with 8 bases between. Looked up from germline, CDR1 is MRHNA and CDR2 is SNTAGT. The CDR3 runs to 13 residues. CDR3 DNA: TGTGCCAGCAGTGAGTCGCTTAACAATGAGCAGTTCTTC. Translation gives CASSESLNNEQFF.

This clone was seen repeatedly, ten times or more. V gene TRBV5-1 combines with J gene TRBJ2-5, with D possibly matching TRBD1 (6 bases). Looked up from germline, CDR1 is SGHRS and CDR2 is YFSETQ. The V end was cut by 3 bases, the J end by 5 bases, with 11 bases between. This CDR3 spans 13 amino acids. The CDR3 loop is CASSSQGRETQYF. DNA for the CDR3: TGCGCCAGCAGCTCACAGGGCAGGGAGACCCAGTACTTC.

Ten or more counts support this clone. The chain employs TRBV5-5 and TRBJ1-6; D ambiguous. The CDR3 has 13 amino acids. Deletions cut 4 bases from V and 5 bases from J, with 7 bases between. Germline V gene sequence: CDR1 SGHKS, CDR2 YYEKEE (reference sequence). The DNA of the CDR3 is TGTGCCAGCAGCAAGGGTAATAATTCACCCCTCCACTTT. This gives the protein CASSKGNNSPLHF.